The text below deals with one T cell receptor (beta chain). The data originate from a study of blood T cells in healthy people across ages. With a J-beta primer mix and a sample-barcoded 5' primer, a second PCR ran about 7 to 12 cycles. TCRdb re-called the 5' RACE reads through MiXCR, storing one row per CDR3 protein. The table shows hundreds of thousands of distinct CDR3 sequences, with around 42% occurring only once. Sequencing used blood. The TCR originated in a man aged 55 to 70 in good health.

DNA for the CDR3: TGCGCCAGCAGACAGGGGACAGCTAATCAAGAGACCCAGTACTTC. It yields the protein CASRQGTANQETQYF. The V gene is TRBV5-1, the J gene TRBJ2-5, with 7 bases matching TRBD1. Germline V gene sequence: CDR1 SGHRS, CDR2 YFSETQ. The CDR3 loop spans 15 amino acids. V lost 5 bases and J lost 2; bases outside the gene matches: 9.